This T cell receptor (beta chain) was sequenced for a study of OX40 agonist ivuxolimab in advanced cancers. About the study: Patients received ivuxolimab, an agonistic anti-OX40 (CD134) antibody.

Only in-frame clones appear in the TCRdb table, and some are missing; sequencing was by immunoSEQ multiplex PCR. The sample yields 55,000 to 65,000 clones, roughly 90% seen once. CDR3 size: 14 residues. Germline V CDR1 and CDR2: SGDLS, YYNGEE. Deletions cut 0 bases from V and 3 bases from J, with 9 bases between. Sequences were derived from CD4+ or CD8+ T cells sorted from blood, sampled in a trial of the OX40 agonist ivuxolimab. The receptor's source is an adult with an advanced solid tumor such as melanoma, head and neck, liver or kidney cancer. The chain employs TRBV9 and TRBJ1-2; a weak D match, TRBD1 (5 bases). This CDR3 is CASSVAQGDYGYTF. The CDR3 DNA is TGTGCCAGCAGCGTAGCCCAGGGAGACTATGGCTACACCTTC.